This T cell receptor beta chain was retrieved from a study of response to subunit inactivated influenza vaccine. In germline, CDR1 is DFQATT, CDR2 SNEGSKA (reference sequence). The CDR3 loop spans 12 amino acids. V lost 8 bases, J lost 4 bases, and 14 bases lay in between. Findings and caveats of the study: There was a suggestion from the authors that each seasonal influenza vaccination recruits few new T cells.

This clonotype has only a few counts. The antigen is not known. TCRdb used MiXCR to reprocess the RT-PCR reads, holding one entry per CDR3 protein. Among hundreds of thousands of distinct CDR3 sequences listed, about 20% were seen once. This TCR came from a man aged 50 to 69 who received an inactivated influenza vaccine. The rearrangement joins TRBV20-1 to TRBJ1-2; D might be TRBD1 (5 bases). This sample comprised PBMCs from blood, obtained less than 22 months after vaccination. The chain's CDR3 is CSWGYLGYGYTF. Here the CDR3 DNA reads TGCAGTTGGGGGTATCTCGGCTATGGCTACACCTTC.